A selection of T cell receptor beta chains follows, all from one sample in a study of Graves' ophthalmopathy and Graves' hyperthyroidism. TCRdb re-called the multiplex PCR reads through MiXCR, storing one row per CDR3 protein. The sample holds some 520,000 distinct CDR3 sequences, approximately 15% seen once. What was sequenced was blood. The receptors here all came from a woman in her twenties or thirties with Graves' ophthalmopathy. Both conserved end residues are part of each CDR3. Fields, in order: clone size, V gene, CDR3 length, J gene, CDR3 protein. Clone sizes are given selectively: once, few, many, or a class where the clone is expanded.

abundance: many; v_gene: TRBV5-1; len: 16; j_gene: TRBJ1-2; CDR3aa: CASSLAPRDRGYGYTF
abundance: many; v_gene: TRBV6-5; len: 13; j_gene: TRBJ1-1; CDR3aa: CASSSRANTEAFF
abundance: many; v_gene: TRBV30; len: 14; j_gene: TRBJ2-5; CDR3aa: CAYRRDRGPETQYF
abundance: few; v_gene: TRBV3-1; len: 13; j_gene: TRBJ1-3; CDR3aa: CASSKVSGHTIYF
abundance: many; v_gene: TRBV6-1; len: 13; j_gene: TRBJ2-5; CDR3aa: CASQVRGVETQYF
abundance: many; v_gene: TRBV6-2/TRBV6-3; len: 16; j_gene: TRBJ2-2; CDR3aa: CASSSTRPLNTGELFF
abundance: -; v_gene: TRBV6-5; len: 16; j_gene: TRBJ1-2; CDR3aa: CASSYSSTGANYGYTF
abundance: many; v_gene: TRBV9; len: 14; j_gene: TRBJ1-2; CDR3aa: CASSVRESEFGYTF
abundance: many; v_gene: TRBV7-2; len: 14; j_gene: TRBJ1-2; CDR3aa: CASSSQGAIYGYTF
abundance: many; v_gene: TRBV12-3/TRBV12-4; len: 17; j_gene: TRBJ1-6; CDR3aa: CASSSGRTSSYNSPLHF
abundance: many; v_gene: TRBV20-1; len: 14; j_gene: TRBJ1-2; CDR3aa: CSAERPGDRDGYTF
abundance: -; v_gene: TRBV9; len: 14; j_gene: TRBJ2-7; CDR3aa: CASSRTRDTYEQYF
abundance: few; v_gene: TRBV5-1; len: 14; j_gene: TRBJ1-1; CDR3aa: CASSLSVQGTEAFF
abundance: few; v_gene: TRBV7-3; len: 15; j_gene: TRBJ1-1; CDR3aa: CASSLTPRGRTEAFF
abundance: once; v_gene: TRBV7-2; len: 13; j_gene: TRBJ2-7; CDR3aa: CASTRRGRSEQYF
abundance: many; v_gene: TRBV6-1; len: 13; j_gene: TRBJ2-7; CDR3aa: CASSVEQGQEQYF
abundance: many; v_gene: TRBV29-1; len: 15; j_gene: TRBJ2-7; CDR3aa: CSVGGLQGTAYEQYF
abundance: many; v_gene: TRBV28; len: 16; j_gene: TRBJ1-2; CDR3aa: CASTPIQAALIYGYTF
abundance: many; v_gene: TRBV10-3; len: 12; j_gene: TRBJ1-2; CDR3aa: CAIKGGIYGYTF
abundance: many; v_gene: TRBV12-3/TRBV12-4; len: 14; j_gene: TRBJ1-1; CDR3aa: CASSLVGMNTEAFF
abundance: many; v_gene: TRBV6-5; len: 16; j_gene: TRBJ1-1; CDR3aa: CASSYKVGLWYTEAFF
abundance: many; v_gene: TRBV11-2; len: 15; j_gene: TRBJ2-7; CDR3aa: CASSYLAGGSYEQYF
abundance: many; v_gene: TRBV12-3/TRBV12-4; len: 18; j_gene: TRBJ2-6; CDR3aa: CAGSLRAGGPPGANVLTF
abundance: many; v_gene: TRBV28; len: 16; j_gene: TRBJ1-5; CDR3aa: CASSHGGRGPDQPQHF
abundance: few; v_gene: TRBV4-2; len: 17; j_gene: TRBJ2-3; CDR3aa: CASSQVGGFGVADTQYF
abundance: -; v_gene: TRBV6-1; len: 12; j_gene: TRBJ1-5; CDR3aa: CASSPPNQPKHF
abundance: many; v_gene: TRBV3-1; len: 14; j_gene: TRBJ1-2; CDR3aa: CASSQDRQNYGYTF
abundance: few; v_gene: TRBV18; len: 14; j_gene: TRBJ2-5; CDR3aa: CASSPYRDSETQYF
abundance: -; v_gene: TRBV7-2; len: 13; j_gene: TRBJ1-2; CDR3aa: CASSRTGSGGYTF
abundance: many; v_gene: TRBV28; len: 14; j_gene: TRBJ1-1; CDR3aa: CASRRGLMNTEAFF
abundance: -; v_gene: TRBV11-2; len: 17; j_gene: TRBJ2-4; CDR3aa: CASSLTPTSGGKNIQYF
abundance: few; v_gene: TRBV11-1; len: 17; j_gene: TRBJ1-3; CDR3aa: CASGKGATPLSGNTIYF
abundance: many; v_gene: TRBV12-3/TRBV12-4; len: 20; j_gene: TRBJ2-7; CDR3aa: CASSLAVFIAAGSTSYEQYF
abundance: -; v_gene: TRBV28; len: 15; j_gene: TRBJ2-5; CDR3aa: CASSPGSLGQESKYF
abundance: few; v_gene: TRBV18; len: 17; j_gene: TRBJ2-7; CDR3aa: CASSPLSPGQGAGVQYF
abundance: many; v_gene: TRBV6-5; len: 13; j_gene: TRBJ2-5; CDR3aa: CASSYVGTKTQYF
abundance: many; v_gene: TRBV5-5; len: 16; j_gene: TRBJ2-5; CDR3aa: CASSLITGSGGETQYF
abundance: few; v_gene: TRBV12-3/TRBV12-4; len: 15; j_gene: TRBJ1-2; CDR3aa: CASSPQPIASYGYTF
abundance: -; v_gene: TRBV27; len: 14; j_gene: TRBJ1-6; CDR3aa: CASSFDRRGSPLNF
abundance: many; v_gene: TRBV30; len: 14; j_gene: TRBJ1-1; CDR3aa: CAWTLTPLNTEAFF
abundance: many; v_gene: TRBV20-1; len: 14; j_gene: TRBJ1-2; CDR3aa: CSANPQGERSGYTF
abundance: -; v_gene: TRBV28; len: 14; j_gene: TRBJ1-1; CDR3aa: CASSLSRARTESFF
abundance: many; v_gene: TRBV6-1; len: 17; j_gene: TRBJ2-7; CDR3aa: CASSEPPGLVGSYEQYF
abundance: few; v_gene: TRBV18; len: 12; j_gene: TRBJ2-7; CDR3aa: CASSQEDYEQYF
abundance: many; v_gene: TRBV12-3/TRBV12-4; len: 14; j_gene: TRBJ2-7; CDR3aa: CASSPYQDGYEQYF
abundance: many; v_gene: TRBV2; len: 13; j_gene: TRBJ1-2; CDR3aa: CASSSDMDYGYTF
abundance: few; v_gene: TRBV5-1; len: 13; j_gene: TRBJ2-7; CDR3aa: CASSSGTGSEQYF
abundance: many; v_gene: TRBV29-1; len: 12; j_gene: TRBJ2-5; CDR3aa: CSVYRVGETQYF
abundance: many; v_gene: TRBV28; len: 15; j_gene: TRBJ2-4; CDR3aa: CASSSRQTLVDIQYF
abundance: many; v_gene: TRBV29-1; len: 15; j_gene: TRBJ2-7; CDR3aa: CSVLPSGSPSYEQYF
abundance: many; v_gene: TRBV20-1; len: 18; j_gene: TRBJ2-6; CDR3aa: CSASPTDLTGSGANVLTF
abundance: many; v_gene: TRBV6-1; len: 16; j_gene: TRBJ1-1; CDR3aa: CASSEGDRFQDTEAFF
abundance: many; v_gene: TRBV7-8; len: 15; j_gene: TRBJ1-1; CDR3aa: CASSLRSGQGAEAFF
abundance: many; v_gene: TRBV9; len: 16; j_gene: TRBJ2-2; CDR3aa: CASSLGGGTNTGELFF